This entry concerns a single T cell receptor (beta chain). In the source study's methods: Estimation of nucleated cell counts relied on the amplification of reference gene primers. The table came from immunoSEQ multiplex PCR; TCRdb's copy has only in-frame clones and leaves some out. Clone size and V and J calls were adopted from that table, with D and trimming inferred from the DNA. The profile shows about 240,000 clones, approximately 78% of them singletons. The record originates from a study of blood T cell repertoires in COVID-19. About the research overall: Collection of acute and convalescent COVID-19 samples took place in the United States, Italy and Spain.

Trimming cost V 0 bases and J 0 bases, with 17 bases left between them. The CDR3 totals 19 residues. Per the germline V gene, CDR1 is SGHAT and CDR2 is FQNNGV. V and J are TRBV11-2 and TRBJ1-4; D gene uncertain. Sample: peripheral blood. The TCR comes from a woman aged 18 to 35 with acute or convalescent COVID-19. CDR3 nucleotide sequence: TGTGCCAGCAGCTTAGATTCGGATTTGGCAGGCGCAACTAATGAAAAACTGTTTTTT. Its protein is CASSLDSDLAGATNEKLFF.